This paragraph covers one TCR beta chain sequence. As yet, its antigen is unknown. This sample stems from a study of cytomegalovirus exposure and HLA in healthy donors. The length of the CDR3 is 16 residues. CDR1 and CDR2 (germline): MNHNY, SVGAGI (reference sequence). Trimming at V came to 6 bases and at J to 8 bases, leaving 16 bases not matched to a gene. Findings and caveats of the study: In a later analysis, productive TCRs from donors in an Asian-associated ancestry cluster reportedly carried fewer N-insertions than the cohort mean. In a later analysis, common viral pathogens appeared linked to several of the most significant clusters. An analysis done earlier found most TCR beta V segments productive about 87% or about 30% of the time. For TCR beta chains, V- and J-gene trimming was later linked to a missense DCLRE1C variant.

PCR was performed using 60 Vbeta and 13 Jbeta primers. TCRdb keeps only in-frame clones here, not all; method: immunoSEQ multiplex PCR. The top ten clones hold approximately 1.7% of a sample with around 130,000 clones, more than 60% of them seen once. This TCR was sampled from a woman in her thirties or forties in good health and CMV-seronegative. V gene TRBV6-6 combines with J gene TRBJ1-1, with 9 bases fitting TRBD1. Material: PBMCs. The CDR3 DNA follows: TGTGCCAGCAGGTCCCCCCAACAGGGGGCGCTTGGCGAAGCTTTCTTT. The encoded protein is CASRSPQQGALGEAFF.